This T cell receptor (beta chain) was identified during a study of T-cell reconstitution after alpha-beta-depleted transplantation in children (TCRdb year 2016). Background for the entire study: Using TCR repertoire profiling, the study followed T-cell immune reconstitution in a quantitative way in children after TCRalphabeta/CD19-depleted allogeneic hematopoietic cell transplantation.

A word on this clonotype: Its target antigen remains unknown. There are no base qualities to consult, and no much larger clone falls within one base.

The library was generated by PCR. The data were produced on an Illumina HiSeq 2500. TCR library preparation used molecular barcoding, with unique molecular identifiers applied to normalize quantification of the TCRbeta repertoire. Using fastp at Q25 and MiXCR, TCRdb reprocessed the public reads and kept productive beta chains. Each CDR3 protein appears once, grouped with its most common genes and DNA. This sample lists hundreds of thousands of distinct CDR3 sequences; roughly 17% were detected once. Approximately 1.1% of the sample goes to the ten largest clones. There are 11 amino acids in the CDR3, from cysteine to phenylalanine inclusive. Only the CDR3 region is kept as DNA, spanning 33 bases read in frame from base 1. The V end loses 6 bases and the J end loses 5 bases, and a stretch of 10 bases separates them. The germline V gene specifies SQVTM as CDR1 and ANQGSEA as CDR2.

The origin of this receptor is a human donor who donated a stem cell graft to a child with acute myeloid leukemia. The sequences come from PBMCs from the stem cell graft donor, collected from the stem cell graft. The chain links TRBV29-1 with TRBJ2-5, with no reliable assignment of the D segment. The bases read TGCAGCGTGGCCCTCCGGGAGACCCAGTACTTC. This is translated as CSVALRETQYF.